The T cell receptor beta chain described here comes from a study of CD8+CD57+ T cells in acquired aplastic anemia. The study's findings and limits: The study found no significant CD8+ Simpson's diversity difference between patients and controls. Patients and controls shared some 30 CD8+ CDR3 sequences, highly expressed in patients.

The template for TCR beta VDJ and CDR3 sequence profiling was genomic DNA. TCRdb redid the calling of the reads with MiXCR, one entry per CDR3 protein. The profile shows about 190,000 distinct CDR3 sequences, under 70% of them singletons. With regard to this clonotype: Its antigen is unknown.

This CDR3 has 14 amino acids. Trimming stripped 7 bases from V and 4 bases from J, with 16 bases between. Germline V gives CDR1 SGHTA, CDR2 FQGNSA. The sequence was obtained from a human donor with severe aplastic anemia or a healthy control (not recorded which). The chain combines TRBV7-2 with TRBJ2-5, with TRBD1 as a possible D gene (7 bases). Input material: sorted CD4+, CD8+, or CD8+CD57+ T cells (not recorded which) from PBMCs. The CDR3 bases are TGTGCCAGCACCCCCGGGGGACAGAGAGAGACCCAGTACTTC. Translating gives CASTPGGQRETQYF.